These T cell receptor beta chains were read from a single sample in a study of cytomegalovirus exposure and HLA in healthy donors. Profiling relied on immunoSEQ multiplex PCR, and the TCRdb table lists in-frame clones only, not all of them. In the table there are under 200,000 clones, approximately 86% of which are singletons. The source material was PBMCs. These TCRs come from a woman under 30 in good health and CMV-seronegative. Each CDR3 is given with its conserved first and last residue. The D gene is left open where the match is weak. Clone size, where shown, is once, few, many, or a class for clones that have expanded.

j_gene: TRBJ1-2
v_gene: TRBV7-2
d_gene: NA
abundance: NA
CDR3aa: CASSSPDRRIGYTF
CDR3nt: TGTGCCAGCAGCTCCCCGGACAGAAGAATAGGCTACACCTTC

j_gene: TRBJ1-6
v_gene: TRBV30
d_gene: TRBD1
abundance: NA
CDR3aa: CAWSVPSYSGGRNSPLHF
CDR3nt: TGTGCCTGGAGTGTTCCCTCATATTCAGGGGGCAGGAATTCACCCCTCCACTTT

j_gene: TRBJ1-5
v_gene: TRBV7-2
d_gene: TRBD1
abundance: NA
CDR3aa: CASSPRTGREDQPQHF
CDR3nt: TGTGCCAGCAGCCCGCGGACAGGGAGAGAGGATCAGCCCCAGCATTTT

j_gene: TRBJ2-5
v_gene: TRBV15
d_gene: TRBD2
abundance: NA
CDR3aa: CATSWGGDSETQYF
CDR3nt: TGTGCCACCAGCTGGGGGGGGGATAGTGAGACCCAGTACTTC

j_gene: TRBJ2-1
v_gene: TRBV9
d_gene: TRBD2
abundance: NA
CDR3aa: CASSAPFSAGLDDEQFF
CDR3nt: TGTGCCAGCAGCGCACCATTTAGCGCGGGACTAGACGATGAGCAGTTCTTC

j_gene: TRBJ2-5
v_gene: TRBV7-6
d_gene: TRBD2
abundance: NA
CDR3aa: CASSERTSGGALETQYF
CDR3nt: TGTGCCAGCAGCGAACGGACTAGCGGGGGGGCCTTGGAGACCCAGTACTTC

j_gene: TRBJ2-7
v_gene: TRBV6-5
d_gene: NA
abundance: NA
CDR3aa: CASRPTRVNSYEQYF
CDR3nt: TGTGCCAGCAGACCCACCAGGGTCAACTCCTACGAGCAGTACTTC

j_gene: TRBJ1-1
v_gene: TRBV2
d_gene: NA
abundance: NA
CDR3aa: CASSEATEAMNTEAFF
CDR3nt: TGTGCCAGCAGTGAAGCGACAGAAGCCATGAACACTGAAGCTTTCTTT

j_gene: TRBJ2-5
v_gene: TRBV6-1
d_gene: NA
abundance: NA
CDR3aa: CASSEGAVKETQYF
CDR3nt: TGTGCCAGCAGTGAAGGGGCAGTTAAAGAGACCCAGTACTTC

j_gene: TRBJ2-7
v_gene: TRBV9
d_gene: NA
abundance: once
CDR3aa: CASSVGGVGYEQYF
CDR3nt: TGTGCCAGCAGCGTGGGCGGGGTTGGGTACGAGCAGTACTTC

j_gene: TRBJ1-5
v_gene: TRBV10-3
d_gene: TRBD1
abundance: NA
CDR3aa: CAISESGQGASRGSNQPQHF
CDR3nt: TGTGCCATCAGTGAGTCGGGACAGGGGGCCAGTCGTGGTAGCAATCAGCCCCAGCATTTT

j_gene: TRBJ2-7
v_gene: TRBV6-1
d_gene: TRBD2
abundance: NA
CDR3aa: CASSEASAGTKGHEQYF
CDR3nt: TGTGCCAGCAGTGAAGCTTCTGCGGGGACTAAGGGGCACGAGCAGTACTTC

j_gene: TRBJ1-2
v_gene: TRBV9
d_gene: NA
abundance: NA
CDR3aa: CASSVDNRGIMGYTF
CDR3nt: TGTGCCAGCAGCGTAGATAACCGGGGGATTATGGGCTACACCTTC

j_gene: TRBJ2-7
v_gene: TRBV5-4
d_gene: NA
abundance: NA
CDR3aa: CASSLGAYEQYF
CDR3nt: TGTGCCAGCAGCTTGGGGGCGTACGAGCAGTACTTC

j_gene: TRBJ1-2
v_gene: TRBV29-1
d_gene: TRBD1
abundance: few
CDR3aa: CSVPGQGHGYTF
CDR3nt: TGCAGCGTACCGGGACAGGGCCATGGCTACACCTTC

j_gene: TRBJ2-6
v_gene: TRBV14
d_gene: NA
abundance: NA
CDR3aa: CASSQEHRLSGANVLTF
CDR3nt: TGTGCCAGCAGCCAAGAACATCGACTCTCTGGGGCCAACGTCCTGACTTTC

j_gene: TRBJ2-5
v_gene: TRBV5-1
d_gene: NA
abundance: once
CDR3aa: CASSPGVQEGTQYF
CDR3nt: TGCGCCAGCAGCCCCGGAGTACAAGAGGGGACCCAGTACTTC

j_gene: TRBJ2-5
v_gene: TRBV6-5
d_gene: NA
abundance: NA
CDR3aa: CASTHPNGETQYF
CDR3nt: TGTGCCAGCACCCATCCCAACGGGGAGACCCAGTACTTC

j_gene: TRBJ2-1
v_gene: TRBV19
d_gene: TRBD2
abundance: NA
CDR3aa: CASSIRHTGGPNEQFF
CDR3nt: TGTGCCAGTAGTATTCGCCATACGGGAGGGCCCAATGAGCAGTTCTTC

j_gene: TRBJ2-2
v_gene: TRBV9
d_gene: NA
abundance: NA
CDR3aa: CASTSPFGELFF
CDR3nt: TGTGCCAGCACCTCCCCTTTTGGGGAGCTGTTTTTT

j_gene: TRBJ1-6
v_gene: TRBV7-3
d_gene: NA
abundance: NA
CDR3aa: CASSLVGGVESPLHF
CDR3nt: TGTGCCAGCAGCTTAGTAGGGGGGGTGGAGTCACCCCTCCACTTT

j_gene: TRBJ2-7
v_gene: TRBV11-3
d_gene: NA
abundance: NA
CDR3aa: CASSLLLRDTRYEQYF
CDR3nt: TGTGCCAGCAGCCTACTGCTCCGGGACACCCGTTACGAGCAGTACTTC

j_gene: TRBJ1-6
v_gene: TRBV7-3
d_gene: TRBD1
abundance: NA
CDR3aa: CASSPGTGDNSPLHF
CDR3nt: TGTGCCAGCAGCCCCGGGACAGGGGACAATTCACCCCTCCACTTT

j_gene: TRBJ2-3
v_gene: TRBV2
d_gene: TRBD2
abundance: NA
CDR3aa: CASSGLFGRGRDTQYF
CDR3nt: TGTGCCAGCAGTGGACTGTTTGGGCGGGGGAGAGATACGCAGTATTTT

j_gene: TRBJ2-1
v_gene: TRBV7-9
d_gene: NA
abundance: NA
CDR3aa: CASSFPERSLDEQFF
CDR3nt: TGTGCCAGCAGCTTTCCCGAGCGCTCCTTGGATGAGCAGTTCTTC

j_gene: TRBJ1-5
v_gene: TRBV7-8
d_gene: NA
abundance: NA
CDR3aa: CASSLRGGRKDQPQHF
CDR3nt: TGTGCCAGCAGCTTAAGGGGGGGGCGGAAAGACCAGCCCCAGCATTTT

j_gene: TRBJ1-2
v_gene: TRBV18
d_gene: NA
abundance: NA
CDR3aa: CASSPPLIYTF
CDR3nt: TGTGCCAGCTCCCCTCCTCTTATCTACACCTTC

j_gene: TRBJ1-1
v_gene: TRBV14
d_gene: TRBD1
abundance: NA
CDR3aa: CASSRQGPLNTEAFF
CDR3nt: TGTGCCTCTAGCCGACAGGGGCCCTTGAACACTGAAGCTTTCTTT

j_gene: TRBJ1-1
v_gene: TRBV18
d_gene: NA
abundance: NA
CDR3aa: CASSPSDGGSTEAFF
CDR3nt: TGTGCCAGCTCACCCTCTGATGGGGGGTCCACTGAAGCTTTCTTT

j_gene: TRBJ1-2
v_gene: TRBV30
d_gene: NA
abundance: NA
CDR3aa: CAWSVRGEMGYTF
CDR3nt: TGTGCCTGGAGTGTACGCGGGGAGATGGGCTACACCTTC

j_gene: TRBJ2-5
v_gene: TRBV7-9
d_gene: TRBD1
abundance: NA
CDR3aa: CASSLGTGQQETQYF
CDR3nt: TGTGCCAGCAGCTTAGGGACAGGGCAACAAGAGACCCAGTACTTC

j_gene: TRBJ1-1
v_gene: TRBV7-8
d_gene: TRBD1
abundance: NA
CDR3aa: CASSPDRGGPEAFF
CDR3nt: TGTGCCAGCAGTCCGGACAGGGGGGGGCCTGAAGCTTTCTTT

j_gene: TRBJ1-2
v_gene: TRBV6-5
d_gene: NA
abundance: NA
CDR3aa: CASSDKNYGYTF
CDR3nt: TGTGCCAGCAGCGACAAGAACTATGGCTACACCTTC

j_gene: TRBJ1-4
v_gene: TRBV7-9
d_gene: TRBD1
abundance: NA
CDR3aa: CASSFTGGGEKLFF
CDR3nt: TGTGCCAGCAGCTTCACAGGGGGCGGTGAAAAACTGTTTTTT

j_gene: TRBJ2-7
v_gene: TRBV19
d_gene: TRBD2
abundance: few
CDR3aa: CASSSGRGSYEQYF
CDR3nt: TGTGCCAGTAGTAGCGGGAGAGGTTCCTACGAGCAGTACTTC

j_gene: TRBJ1-1
v_gene: TRBV5-1
d_gene: TRBD1
abundance: NA
CDR3aa: CASSFVGTRQGRNTEAFF
CDR3nt: TGCGCCAGCAGCTTTGTGGGGACCCGACAGGGGAGGAACACTGAAGCTTTCTTT

j_gene: TRBJ2-7
v_gene: TRBV27
d_gene: TRBD1
abundance: NA
CDR3aa: CASSLLTGLDEQYF
CDR3nt: TGTGCCAGCAGTTTATTGACAGGGCTCGACGAGCAGTACTTC

j_gene: TRBJ2-3
v_gene: TRBV19
d_gene: TRBD2
abundance: NA
CDR3aa: CASSASGGPNTQYF
CDR3nt: TGTGCCAGTAGTGCCTCGGGGGGGCCCAATACGCAGTATTTT

j_gene: TRBJ1-2
v_gene: TRBV7-9
d_gene: TRBD1
abundance: NA
CDR3aa: CASSSLTGGNYGYTF
CDR3nt: TGTGCCAGCAGCTCGTTGACAGGGGGCAACTATGGCTACACCTTC

j_gene: TRBJ1-2
v_gene: TRBV10-3
d_gene: TRBD1
abundance: once
CDR3aa: CAIRRTGGGYGYTF
CDR3nt: TGTGCCATCAGACGAACAGGGGGCGGCTATGGCTACACCTTC

j_gene: TRBJ2-2
v_gene: TRBV2
d_gene: NA
abundance: NA
CDR3aa: CASSEWEFSLQNTGELFF
CDR3nt: TGTGCCAGCAGTGAATGGGAGTTTTCCCTACAGAACACCGGGGAGCTGTTTTTT

j_gene: TRBJ2-1
v_gene: TRBV2
d_gene: NA
abundance: NA
CDR3aa: CASRPWSGSYNEQFF
CDR3nt: TGTGCCAGCAGGCCTTGGTCAGGCTCCTACAATGAGCAGTTCTTC

j_gene: TRBJ1-3
v_gene: TRBV6-5
d_gene: TRBD1
abundance: NA
CDR3aa: CASSPRGRSTIYF
CDR3nt: TGTGCCAGCAGTCCCAGGGGGCGGAGTACCATATATTTT

j_gene: TRBJ2-1
v_gene: TRBV11-3
d_gene: TRBD2
abundance: once
CDR3aa: CASSFRLAGDYNEQFF
CDR3nt: TGTGCCAGCAGCTTTCGACTAGCGGGAGATTACAATGAGCAGTTCTTC

j_gene: TRBJ2-2
v_gene: TRBV11-3
d_gene: TRBD2
abundance: NA
CDR3aa: CASSLDLPLAGVGSTGELFF
CDR3nt: TGTGCCAGCAGCTTAGATCTACCACTAGCGGGAGTGGGGAGCACCGGGGAGCTGTTTTTT

j_gene: TRBJ2-3
v_gene: TRBV5-8
d_gene: NA
abundance: NA
CDR3aa: CASSLGQNTDTQYF
CDR3nt: TGTGCCAGCAGCTTGGGGCAGAACACAGATACGCAGTATTTT

j_gene: TRBJ1-2
v_gene: TRBV7-3
d_gene: NA
abundance: NA
CDR3aa: CASSPQDRDTSYGYTF
CDR3nt: TGTGCCAGCAGCCCCCAGGACCGGGACACTTCCTATGGCTACACCTTC

j_gene: TRBJ2-1
v_gene: TRBV5-1
d_gene: TRBD1
abundance: NA
CDR3aa: CASSFGDGDRAYNEQFF
CDR3nt: TGCGCCAGCAGCTTTGGTGACGGGGACAGGGCCTACAATGAGCAGTTCTTC